Sequencing of this TCR beta chain was carried out in a study of OX40 agonist ivuxolimab in advanced cancers. Profiled with immunoSEQ multiplex PCR; TCRdb holds only in-frame clones, not every one. The table lists 70,000 or so clones, about 89% of them singletons, with about 0.3% in the top ten. V lost 6 bases to trimming and J lost 6 bases; unmatched junction nucleotides: 3. The germline V gene has CDR1 LNHDA and CDR2 SQIVND (reference sequence). The CDR3 extends over 13 amino acids. The J gene is TRBJ1-5, the V gene TRBV19; 9 bases fit TRBD1. The sequencing here drew on CD4+ or CD8+ T cells sorted from blood, taken in a trial of the OX40 agonist ivuxolimab. This TCR was sampled from an adult with an advanced solid tumor such as melanoma, head and neck, liver or kidney cancer. CDR3 nucleotide sequence: TGTGCCAGTAGGGGGACAGGGTCTCAGCCCCAGCATTTT. It encodes CASRGTGSQPQHF.